This entry lists 24 T cell receptor beta chains sequenced from one sample in a study of OX40 agonist ivuxolimab in advanced cancers. Measured with immunoSEQ multiplex PCR; TCRdb has only the in-frame clones, and not every one. The sample contains around 80,000 clones, roughly 86% of which appear only once. Sequencing was performed on CD4+ or CD8+ T cells sorted from blood, taken in a trial of the OX40 agonist ivuxolimab. These receptors came from an adult with an advanced solid tumor such as melanoma, head and neck, liver or kidney cancer.

The rearrangement links TRBV29-1 to TRBJ1-3, with 8 bases fitting TRBD1. Germline CDR1 and CDR2: SQVTM and ANQGSEA. V shed 5 bases, J shed 0 bases, and the junction held 9 bases outside the gene matches. The CDR3 length is 16 residues. DNA of the CDR3: TGCAGCGTTCAGATAAGGACAGGGAACTCTGGAAACACCATATATTTT. Encoded protein: CSVQIRTGNSGNTIYF.

The V gene is TRBV5-1, the J gene TRBJ1-3; D is ambiguous. V lost 4 bases and J lost 0, with 11 bases in between. There are 15 residues in the CDR3. From germline, CDR1 is SGHRS and CDR2 YFSETQ. Here the CDR3 reads CASSPTGDSGNTIYF. The DNA of the CDR3 is TGCGCCAGCAGCCCGACCGGGGACTCTGGAAACACCATATATTTT.

The rearrangement uses TRBV19 and TRBJ2-7, with a weak D call TRBD2 (6 bases). Per the germline V gene, CDR1 is LNHDA and CDR2 is SQIVND (reference sequence). Trimming removed 4 bases at V and 7 bases at J, with 14 bases between. The CDR3 covers 13 residues. This CDR3 reads CASSKLVAGEQYF. In DNA form, the CDR3 reads TGTGCCAGTAGTAAACTAGTGGCGGGGGAGCAGTACTTC.

The genes are TRBV18 and TRBJ1-3; perhaps TRBD1 as D (5 bases). The CDR3 sequence is 14 residues long. Germline CDR1 is KGHSH and CDR2 is LQKENI. With 3 bases removed from V and 0 bases from J, the gap between germline ends came to 6 bases. CDR3 nucleotide sequence: TGTGCCAGCTCACCCGGGGGCTCTGGAAACACCATATATTTT. This encodes CASSPGGSGNTIYF.

This clone was seen only once. The V call is TRBV7-2, the J call TRBJ1-5; D gene unclear. Per germline, CDR1 SGHTA and CDR2 FQGNSA. This CDR3 spans 15 amino acids. Trimming took 1 base from V and 7 from J, leaving 14 bases between them. The CDR3 DNA follows: TGTGCCAGCAGCTTAGTGGTCTTCCCCGGGCAGCCCCAGCATTTT. Translating gives CASSLVVFPGQPQHF.

The chain uses TRBV28 and TRBJ1-1, with TRBD1 matching over 8 bases. CDR3 length equals 15 residues. Germline lookup yields CDR1 MDHEN and CDR2 SYDVKM. J was trimmed by 0 bases and V by 2 bases; bases with no gene match: 2. The CDR3 protein is CASSLDRGMNTEAFF. The CDR3 DNA reads as TGTGCCAGCAGTTTAGACAGGGGAATGAACACTGAAGCTTTCTTT.

In its sample, this clone was seen a few times. The chain has TRBV4-1 and TRBJ1-6; tentatively, D is TRBD1 (6 bases). Per germline, CDR1 MGHRA and CDR2 YSYEKL. This CDR3 region has 15 residues. The V end lost 0 bases, the J end lost 7 bases, and 10 bases lay between the germline ends. The DNA for the CDR3 is TGCGCCAGCAGCCAAGAAGGGACACAGAATTCACCCCTCCACTTT. Its protein product is CASSQEGTQNSPLHF.

This chain links TRBV15 with TRBJ2-2; maybe TRBD1 (5 bases). V lost 3 bases and J 6 bases, leaving 14 bases between the germline ends. Germline CDR1 LNHNV, CDR2 YYDKDF (reference sequence). CDR3 length equals 15 residues. The DNA for the CDR3 is TGTGCCACCAGCAGCGGACACACGCTCTCCGGGGAGCTGTTTTTT. Its translation: CATSSGHTLSGELFF.

This clone showed up just a few times. V usage is TRBV9 and J usage is TRBJ1-2; no definite D call. This CDR3 is 14 amino acids long. Trimming removed 4 bases from V and 1 base from J, with 11 bases in between. In germline, CDR1 is SGDLS, CDR2 YYNGEE. CDR3 amino acids: CASSLTNNNYGYTF. The CDR3, as DNA: TGTGCCAGCAGCCTAACGAATAATAACTATGGCTACACCTTC.

This clone was seen a handful of times. V and J are TRBV5-1 and TRBJ2-3; 12 bases map to TRBD2. Germline CDR1 SGHRS, CDR2 YFSETQ. This CDR3 is built from 17 residues. V shed 4 bases and J 2 bases; nucleotides not matched to a gene: 8. The CDR3 DNA sequence: TGCGCCAGCAGCCCGTCTAGCGGGGGGGCCCTCACAGATACGCAGTATTTT. As protein: CASSPSSGGALTDTQYF.

The chain employs TRBV9 and TRBJ2-3, with D tentatively TRBD1 or TRBD2 (6 bases each). The CDR3 extends over 16 amino acids. Trimming left V 0 bases short and J 5 bases short, with 16 bases between. Germline V CDR1 and CDR2: SGDLS, YYNGEE. CDR3 amino acids: CASSVGWRGSGDTQYF. The DNA for the CDR3 is TGTGCCAGCAGCGTAGGATGGAGGGGGTCGGGAGATACGCAGTATTTT.

The J gene is TRBJ2-5, the V gene TRBV5-1; the match to TRBD1 covers 11 bases. Germline V gene lookup returns CDR1 SGHRS and CDR2 YFSETQ. V was clipped by 4 bases and J by 4 bases; unmatched bases: 3. CDR3 size: 14 residues. The CDR3 nucleotides read TGCGCCAGCAGCCCGGGACAGGGGGGAGAGACCCAGTACTTC. This gives the protein CASSPGQGGETQYF.

This rearrangement joins TRBV9 to TRBJ2-2; D uncertain. The CDR3 sequence is 13 residues long. Germline assignment: CDR1 SGDLS and CDR2 YYNGEE. V lost 3 bases to trimming and J lost 3 bases, with 6 bases between them. CDR3 amino acids: CASSAPDTGELFF. CDR3 nucleotide sequence: TGTGCCAGCAGCGCCCCGGACACCGGGGAGCTGTTTTTT.

This sequence joins TRBV5-8 and TRBJ1-4, with TRBD1 matching 9 bases. V dropped 1 base and J dropped 5; count of bases not matched to a gene: 3. Germline values: CDR1 SGHTS, CDR2 YDEGEE. The CDR3 contains 15 residues. Here the CDR3 DNA reads TGTGCCAGCAGCTTGTACGGGACAGGGAATGAAAAACTGTTTTTT. Translating it yields CASSLYGTGNEKLFF. Full variable domain (outside the CDR3, taken from reference TRBV5-8 and TRBJ1-4): EAGVTQSPTHLIKTRGQQATLRCSPISGHTSVYWYQQALGLGLQFLLWYDEGEERNRGNFPPRFSGRQFPNYSSELNVNALELEDSALYLCASSLYGTGNEKLFFGSGTQLSVL.

This chain uses TRBV7-6 with TRBJ1-1, with 7 bases identical to TRBD1. The CDR3 covers 14 residues. Germline V CDR1 and CDR2: SGHVS, FNYEAQ. The trim removed 4 bases at V and 1 base at J, leaving 3 bases unmatched. The DNA of the CDR3 is TGTGCCAGCAGCTCGACAGGGAGGAACACTGAAGCTTTCTTT. Translated, it gives CASSSTGRNTEAFF.

This clone was detected a few times. The chain uses TRBV5-4 and TRBJ2-1; the match to TRBD1 covers 8 bases. The CDR3 sequence is 14 residues long. Germline values: CDR1 SGHNT, CDR2 YYREEE (reference sequence). Losses at the gene ends were 0 bases for V and 9 bases for J; bases not matched to a gene: 5. This chain's CDR3 is CASSLGQGRSEQFF. CDR3 nucleotide sequence: TGTGCCAGCAGCTTGGGACAGGGGCGAAGTGAGCAGTTCTTC.

The chain uses TRBV19 and TRBJ2-2; no clear D gene. The CDR3 runs to 15 residues. V lost 4 bases and J lost 1, with 10 bases in between. Germline assignment: CDR1 LNHDA and CDR2 SQIVND (reference sequence). The CDR3 reads CASSRLSGNTGELFF. In nucleotides, the CDR3 is TGTGCCAGTAGTAGATTGTCTGGGAACACCGGGGAGCTGTTTTTT.

In its sample, this clone was seen a few times. CDR3: CASSLSRDTEAFF. DNA for the CDR3: TGTGCCAGCAGCCTGTCAAGGGACACTGAAGCTTTCTTT. V gene TRBV4-2 combines with J gene TRBJ1-1; D is ambiguous. CDR1 is LGHNA, CDR2 YNFKEQ, per germline. V shed 4 bases and J shed 3 bases, with 9 bases lying between them. The CDR3 runs 13 residues.

The CDR3 loop is CASSPGQDPYGYTF. CDR3 bases: TGTGCCAGCAGTCCAGGACAGGACCCCTATGGCTACACCTTC. The rearrangement joins TRBV6-6 to TRBJ1-2; 7 nucleotides line up with TRBD1. The ends lost 5 bases at V and 4 bases at J; junction bases unmatched: 7. Germline CDR1 is MNHNY and CDR2 is SVGAGI (reference sequence). The CDR3 has 14 residues.

This clone was seen once. V is TRBV6-6 and J is TRBJ1-2; D not resolved. Per the germline V gene, CDR1 is MNHNY and CDR2 is SVGAGI (reference sequence). CDR3 size: 13 residues. Deletions cut 4 bases from V and 6 bases from J, with 12 bases between. The DNA for the CDR3 is TGTGCCAGCAGTTGGGGTGCCACCGATGGCTACACCTTC. Translated: CASSWGATDGYTF.

The chain links TRBV9 to TRBJ1-3; D is unclear. The germline gives CDR1 SGDLS, CDR2 YYNGEE. V gave up 4 bases and J gave up 4 bases, with 18 bases separating them. CDR3 length equals 16 residues. The CDR3 DNA follows: TGTGCCAGCAGCACCCTCGAGAGGACGGAGGGAAACACCATATATTTT. It yields the protein CASSTLERTEGNTIYF. Complete variable domain (other parts from reference TRBV9 and TRBJ1-3): DSGVTQTPKHLITATGQRVTLRCSPRSGDLSVYWYQQSLDQGLQFLIQYYNGEERAKGNILERFSAQQFPDLHSELNLSSLELGDSALYFCASSTLERTEGNTIYFGEGSWLTVV.

For this clone: One end of the junction fails to match germline, which may point to a read error. This chain uses TRBV5-1 with TRBJ2-3; TRBD2 agrees at 11 bases. There are 17 residues in the CDR3. Germline values: CDR1 SGHRS, CDR2 YFSETQ. CDR3 loop: CASSYRLAGGSADAQYF. In nucleotides, the CDR3 is TGCGCCAGCAGCTACCGATTAGCGGGAGGGTCGGCAGATGCGCAGTATTTT. The variable domain in full, with the rest retrieved from reference TRBV5-1 and TRBJ2-3, is KAGVTQTPRYLIKTRGQQVTLSCSPISGHRSVSWYQQTPGQGLQFLFEYFSETQRNKGNFPGRFSGRQFSNSRSEMNVSTLELGDSALYLCASSYRLAGGSADAQYFGPGTRLTVL.

This sequence joins TRBV7-2 and TRBJ2-3, with TRBD2 matching 8 bases. The J segment lost 14 bases and the V segment lost 5 bases, leaving 12 bases of the junction unmatched. Germline V gives CDR1 SGHTA, CDR2 FQGNSA. The CDR3 runs 13 residues. CDR3 region: CASSLSGELMAYF. CDR3 nucleotide sequence: TGTGCCAGCAGCCTTAGCGGGGAATTAATGGCGTATTTT.

The rearrangement uses TRBV5-4 and TRBJ2-7, with 7 bases lining up with TRBD1. The germline CDR1 and CDR2 sequences are SGHNT and YYREEE (reference sequence). This CDR3 is built from 15 residues. Unmatched junction bases numbered 10, after V lost 3 bases and J lost 4 bases. CDR3 amino acids: CASSSPPGTAYEQYF. In DNA, the CDR3 is TGTGCCAGCAGCTCCCCGCCCGGGACAGCTTACGAGCAGTACTTC.